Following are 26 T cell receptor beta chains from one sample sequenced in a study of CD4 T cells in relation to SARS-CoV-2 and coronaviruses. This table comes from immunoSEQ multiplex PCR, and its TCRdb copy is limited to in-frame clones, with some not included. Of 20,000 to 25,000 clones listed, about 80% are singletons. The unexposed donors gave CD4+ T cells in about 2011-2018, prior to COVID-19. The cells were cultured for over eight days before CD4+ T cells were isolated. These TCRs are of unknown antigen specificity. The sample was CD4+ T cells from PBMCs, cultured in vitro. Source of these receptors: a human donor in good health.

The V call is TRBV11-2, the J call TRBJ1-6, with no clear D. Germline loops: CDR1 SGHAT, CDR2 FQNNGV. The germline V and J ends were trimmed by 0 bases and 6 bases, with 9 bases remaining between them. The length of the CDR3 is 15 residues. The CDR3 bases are TGTGCCAGCAGCTTAGAAGGTTTGGGTAATTCACCCCTCCACTTT. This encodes CASSLEGLGNSPLHF.

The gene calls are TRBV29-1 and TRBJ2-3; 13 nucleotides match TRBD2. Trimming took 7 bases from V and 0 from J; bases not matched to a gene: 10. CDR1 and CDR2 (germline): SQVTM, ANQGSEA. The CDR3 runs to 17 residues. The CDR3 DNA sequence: TGCAGCGCCGGACTAGCGGGAGCAATTACTAGCACAGATACGCAGTATTTT. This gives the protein CSAGLAGAITSTDTQYF.

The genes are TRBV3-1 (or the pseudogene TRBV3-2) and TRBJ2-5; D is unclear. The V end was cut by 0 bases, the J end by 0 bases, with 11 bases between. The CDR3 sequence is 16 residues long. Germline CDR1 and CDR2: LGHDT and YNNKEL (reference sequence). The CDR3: CASSQDLVQNQETQYF. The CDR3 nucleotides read TGTGCCAGCAGCCAAGATTTGGTCCAGAACCAAGAGACCCAGTACTTC.

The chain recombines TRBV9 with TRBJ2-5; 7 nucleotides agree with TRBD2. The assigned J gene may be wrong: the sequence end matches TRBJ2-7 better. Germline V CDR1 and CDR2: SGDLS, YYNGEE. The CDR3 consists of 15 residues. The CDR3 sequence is CASSTSGGGTYEQYF. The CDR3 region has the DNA TGTGCCAGCAGCACTTCTGGGGGAGGGACCTACGAGCAGTACTTC.

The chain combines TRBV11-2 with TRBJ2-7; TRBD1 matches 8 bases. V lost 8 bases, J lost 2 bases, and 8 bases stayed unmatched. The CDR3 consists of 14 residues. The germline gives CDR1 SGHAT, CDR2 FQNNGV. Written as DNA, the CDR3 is TGTGCCAGCGGCAGGACAGGGTGGGCCTACGAGCAGTACTTC. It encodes CASGRTGWAYEQYF.

Here the CDR3 DNA reads TGCGCCAGCACCCAAACAGGGTCCTACGAGCAGTACTTC. The encoded protein is CASTQTGSYEQYF. The rearrangement uses TRBV5-1 and TRBJ2-7; TRBD1 is a possible D gene (6 bases). Trimming took 6 bases from V and 1 from J, leaving 11 bases between them. Germline V gene data show CDR1 as SGHRS and CDR2 as YFSETQ. The CDR3 length is 13 residues.

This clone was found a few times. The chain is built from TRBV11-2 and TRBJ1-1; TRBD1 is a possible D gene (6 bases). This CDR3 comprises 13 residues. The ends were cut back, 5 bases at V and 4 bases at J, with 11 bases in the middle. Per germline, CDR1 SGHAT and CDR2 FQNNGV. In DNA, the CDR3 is TGTGCCAGCAGCCCGGACAGTGGCACTGAAGCTTTCTTT. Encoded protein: CASSPDSGTEAFF.

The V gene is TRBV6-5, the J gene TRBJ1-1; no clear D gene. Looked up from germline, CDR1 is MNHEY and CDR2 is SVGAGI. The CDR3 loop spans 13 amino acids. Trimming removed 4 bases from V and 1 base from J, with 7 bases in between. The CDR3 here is CASSLGWNTEAFF. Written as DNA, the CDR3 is TGTGCCAGCAGTTTGGGGTGGAACACTGAAGCTTTCTTT.

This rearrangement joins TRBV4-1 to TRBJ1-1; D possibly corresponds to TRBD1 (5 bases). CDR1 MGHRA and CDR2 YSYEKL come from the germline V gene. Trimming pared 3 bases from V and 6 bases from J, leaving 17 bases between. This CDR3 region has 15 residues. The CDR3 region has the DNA TGCGCCAGCAGCCACCGAGGGGTCATGTTACCTGAAGCTTTCTTT. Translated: CASSHRGVMLPEAFF.

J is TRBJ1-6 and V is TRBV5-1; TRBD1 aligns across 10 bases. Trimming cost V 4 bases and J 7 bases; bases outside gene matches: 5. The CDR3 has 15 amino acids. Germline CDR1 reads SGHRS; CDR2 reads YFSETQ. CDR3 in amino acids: CASSAGTGVNSPLHF. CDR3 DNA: TGCGCCAGCAGCGCCGGGACAGGGGTAAATTCACCCCTCCACTTT.

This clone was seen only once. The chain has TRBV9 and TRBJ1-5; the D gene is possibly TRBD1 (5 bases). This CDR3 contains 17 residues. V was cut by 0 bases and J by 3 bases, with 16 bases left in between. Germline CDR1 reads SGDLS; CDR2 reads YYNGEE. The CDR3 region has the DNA TGTGCCAGCAGCGTAGGGCTCGGGCAGGGCAACAATCAGCCCCAGCATTTT. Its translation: CASSVGLGQGNNQPQHF.

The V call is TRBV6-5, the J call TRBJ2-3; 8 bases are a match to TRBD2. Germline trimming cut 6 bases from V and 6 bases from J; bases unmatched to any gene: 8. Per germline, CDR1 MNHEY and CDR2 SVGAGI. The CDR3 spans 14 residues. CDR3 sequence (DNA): TGTGCCAGCAGGGATAGCGGGGCCCATGATACGCAGTATTTT. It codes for CASRDSGAHDTQYF.

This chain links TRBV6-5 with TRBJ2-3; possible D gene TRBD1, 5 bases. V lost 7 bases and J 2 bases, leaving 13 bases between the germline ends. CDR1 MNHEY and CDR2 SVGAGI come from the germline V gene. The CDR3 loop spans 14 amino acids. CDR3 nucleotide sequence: TGTGCCAGCAAAGTGGGGCTTTCCACAGATACGCAGTATTTT. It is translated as CASKVGLSTDTQYF.

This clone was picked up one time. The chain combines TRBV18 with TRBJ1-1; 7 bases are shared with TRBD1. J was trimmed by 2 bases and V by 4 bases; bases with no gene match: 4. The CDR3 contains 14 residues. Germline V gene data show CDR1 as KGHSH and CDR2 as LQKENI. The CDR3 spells CASSRGDSNTEAFF. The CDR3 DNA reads TGTGCCAGCTCACGAGGGGACAGCAACACTGAAGCTTTCTTT.

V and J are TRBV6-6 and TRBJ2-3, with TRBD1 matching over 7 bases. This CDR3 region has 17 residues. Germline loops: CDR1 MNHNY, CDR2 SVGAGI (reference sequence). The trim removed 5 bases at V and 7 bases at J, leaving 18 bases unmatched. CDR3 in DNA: TGTGCCAGCAGTCGATCCATGGGACAGAGCAGCGTCTATACGCAGTATTTT. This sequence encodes CASSRSMGQSSVYTQYF.

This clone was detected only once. CDR3 sequence reads: CASSSELGQGLSSGGKLFF. For the CDR3, the DNA is TGTGCCAGCAGCTCAGAATTAGGACAGGGATTATCGTCCGGCGGAAAACTGTTTTTT. The chain is built from TRBV5-6 and TRBJ1-4; 8 bases align to TRBD1. CDR3 length: 19 residues. V lost 3 bases to trimming and J lost 10 bases; unmatched junction nucleotides: 23. The germline V gene has CDR1 SGHDT and CDR2 YYEEEE.

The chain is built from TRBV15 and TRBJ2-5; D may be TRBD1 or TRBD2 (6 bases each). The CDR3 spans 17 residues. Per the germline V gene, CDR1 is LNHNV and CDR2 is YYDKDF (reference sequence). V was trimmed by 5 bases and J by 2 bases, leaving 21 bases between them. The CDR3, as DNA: TGTGCCACCAGCCGCCTAAGGGGAGGCCAGGGGCAAGAGACCCAGTACTTC. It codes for CATSRLRGGQGQETQYF.

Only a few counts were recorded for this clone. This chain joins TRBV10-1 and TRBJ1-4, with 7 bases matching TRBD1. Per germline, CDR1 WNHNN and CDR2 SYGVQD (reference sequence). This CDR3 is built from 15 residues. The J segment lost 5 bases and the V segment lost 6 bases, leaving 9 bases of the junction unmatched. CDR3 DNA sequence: TGCGCCAGCAGCAGACGGGACAGAAGAAATGAAAAACTGTTTTTT. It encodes CASSRRDRRNEKLFF.

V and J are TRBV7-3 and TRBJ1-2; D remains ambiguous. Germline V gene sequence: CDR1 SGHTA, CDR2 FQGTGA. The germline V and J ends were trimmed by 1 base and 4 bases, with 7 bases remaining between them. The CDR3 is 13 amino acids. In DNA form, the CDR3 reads TGTGCCAGCAGCTTAATCCGGGGCTATGGCTACACCTTC. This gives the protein CASSLIRGYGYTF. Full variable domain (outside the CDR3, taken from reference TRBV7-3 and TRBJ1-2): GAGVSQTPSNKVTEKGKYVELRCDPISGHTALYWYRQSLGQGPEFLIYFQGTGAADDSGLPNDRFFAVRPEGSVSTLKIQRTERGDSAVYLCASSLIRGYGYTFGSGTRLTVV.

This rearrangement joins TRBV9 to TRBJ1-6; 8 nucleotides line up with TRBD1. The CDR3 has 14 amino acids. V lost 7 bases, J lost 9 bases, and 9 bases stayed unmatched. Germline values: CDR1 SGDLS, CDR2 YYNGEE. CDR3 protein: CASRAGQGGSPLHF. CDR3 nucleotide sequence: TGTGCCAGCCGGGCCGGACAGGGAGGTTCACCCCTCCACTTT.

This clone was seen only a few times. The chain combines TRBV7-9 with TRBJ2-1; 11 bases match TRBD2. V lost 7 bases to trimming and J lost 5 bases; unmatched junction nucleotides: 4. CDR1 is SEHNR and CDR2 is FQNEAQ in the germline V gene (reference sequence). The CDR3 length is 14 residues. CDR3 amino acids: CASTGTSGHNEQFF. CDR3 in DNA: TGTGCCAGCACCGGGACTAGCGGACACAATGAGCAGTTCTTC.

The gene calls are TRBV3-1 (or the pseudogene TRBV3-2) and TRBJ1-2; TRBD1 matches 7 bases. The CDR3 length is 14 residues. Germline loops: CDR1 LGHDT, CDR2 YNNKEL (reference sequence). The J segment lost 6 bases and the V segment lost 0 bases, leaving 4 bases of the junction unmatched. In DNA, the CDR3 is TGTGCCAGCAGCCAAGAAATAAGGGGGCATGGCTACACCTTC. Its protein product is CASSQEIRGHGYTF.

CDR3 sequence (DNA): TGCGCCAGCAGCTTGGAGCAGGTCCGGACAGATACGCAGTATTTT. It specifies CASSLEQVRTDTQYF. The chain is built from TRBV5-1 and TRBJ2-3; D remains ambiguous. Germline values: CDR1 SGHRS, CDR2 YFSETQ. V was shortened by 0 bases and J by 3 bases, with 11 bases between the two germline ends. CDR3 length equals 15 residues.

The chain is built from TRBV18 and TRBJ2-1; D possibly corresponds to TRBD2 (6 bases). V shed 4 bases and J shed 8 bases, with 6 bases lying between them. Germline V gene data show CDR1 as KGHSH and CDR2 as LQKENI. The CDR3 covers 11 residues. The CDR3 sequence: CASSRGDEQFF. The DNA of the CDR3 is TGTGCCAGCTCACGCGGGGATGAGCAGTTCTTC. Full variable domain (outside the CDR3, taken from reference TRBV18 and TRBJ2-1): NAGVMQNPRHLVRRRGQEARLRCSPMKGHSHVYWYRQLPEEGLKFMVYLQKENIIDESGMPKERFSAEFPKEGPSILRIQQVVRGDSAAYFCASSRGDEQFFGPGTRLTVL.

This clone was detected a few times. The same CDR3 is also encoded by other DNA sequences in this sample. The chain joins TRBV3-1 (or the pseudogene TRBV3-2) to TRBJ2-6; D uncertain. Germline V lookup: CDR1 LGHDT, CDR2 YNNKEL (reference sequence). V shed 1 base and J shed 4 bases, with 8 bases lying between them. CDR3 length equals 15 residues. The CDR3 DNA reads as TGTGCCAGCAGCCAAGTACCCAGCGGGGCCAACGTCCTGACTTTC. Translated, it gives CASSQVPSGANVLTF.

The CDR3 sequence is CASSQERRRNTEAFF. As DNA, the CDR3 is TGTGCCAGCAGCCAAGAACGGCGGCGTAACACTGAAGCTTTCTTT. This sequence joins TRBV3-1 (or the pseudogene TRBV3-2) and TRBJ1-1; D is unresolved. CDR3 length: 15 residues. Trimming removed 0 bases from V and 2 bases from J, with 10 bases in between. CDR1 is LGHDT and CDR2 is YNNKEL in the germline V gene (reference sequence).